Below, 18 T cell receptor beta chains from the same sample are listed, as sequenced in a study of monozygotic twins with inflammatory bowel disease. TCRdb reworked the 5' RACE reads into one entry per CDR3 protein, no DNA. The sample data list some 170,000 distinct CDR3 sequences. The sequencing sample was made of blood. The receptors stem from a human donor with ulcerative colitis or Crohn's disease, or a healthy co-twin of an affected twin (not recorded which).

J is TRBJ2-1 and V is TRBV12-3 or TRBV12-4; TCRdb proposes TRBD1, but this gene call is untestable without DNA. The CDR3 is 18 residues long. CDR3 loop: CASRNSGGAGGPYNEQFF.

This rearrangement joins TRBV6-1 to TRBJ2-1; TCRdb returns TRBD1, unconfirmable since there is no DNA. The germline V gene encodes CDR1 MNHNS and CDR2 SASEGT. This CDR3 is built from 15 residues. The CDR3 spells CASTPARDTYNEQFF.

This rearrangement joins TRBV6-5 to TRBJ2-6. This CDR3 is 15 amino acids long. Germline loops: CDR1 MNHEY, CDR2 SVGAGI. CDR3 sequence: CASSWVQSGANVLTF.

This rearrangement joins TRBV20-1 to TRBJ1-5; TCRdb names TRBD1, which stays unverified in the absence of DNA. This CDR3 spans 15 amino acids. Germline V gene data show CDR1 as DFQATT and CDR2 as SNEGSKA (reference sequence). The CDR3: CSVRWTGKNNQPQHF.

J is TRBJ2-1 and V is TRBV7-9; without DNA, the TCRdb call of TRBD1 cannot be checked. This CDR3 spans 16 amino acids. The germline CDR1 and CDR2 sequences are SEHNR and FQNEAQ (reference sequence). The CDR3 protein is CASSSDGGDRFNEQFF.

The V call is TRBV5-1, the J call TRBJ2-2; TCRdb designates TRBD2, a call that cannot be tested without DNA. Looked up from germline, CDR1 is SGHRS and CDR2 is YFSETQ. This CDR3 is built from 16 residues. CDR3 region: CASSLAAGVDTGELFF.

This sequence joins TRBV2 and TRBJ2-6; the D call of TRBD1 rests on TCRdb alone, since no DNA is present to check it. Per germline, CDR1 SNHLY and CDR2 FYNNEI. The CDR3 runs to 14 residues. The CDR3 region is CATQTGAGANVLTF.

The rearrangement joins TRBV18 to TRBJ2-7. CDR1 is KGHSH and CDR2 is LQKENI in the germline V gene. CDR3 size: 15 residues. The CDR3 spells CASSPKQPVGNEQYF.

The chain links TRBV7-2 to TRBJ2-7; absent DNA, TCRdb's TRBD2 call cannot be checked. This CDR3 is built from 16 residues. Germline V lookup: CDR1 SGHTA, CDR2 FQGNSA. This chain's CDR3 is CASSSFGLAGTYEQYF. Variable domain in full (rest from reference TRBV7-2 and TRBJ2-7): GAGVSQSPSNKVTEKGKDVELRCDPISGHTALYWYRQSLGQGLEFLIYFQGNSAPDKSGLPSDRFSAERTGGSVSTLTIQRTQQEDSAVYLCASSSFGLAGTYEQYFGPGTRLTVT.

The rearrangement joins TRBV3-1 to TRBJ2-7. The germline V gene encodes CDR1 LGHDT and CDR2 YNNKEL (reference sequence). The CDR3 consists of 19 residues. The CDR3: CASSQDLGKAELSSYEQYF.

J is TRBJ1-2 and V is TRBV29-1; without DNA, the TCRdb call of TRBD1 cannot be checked. The germline CDR1 and CDR2 sequences are SQVTM and ANQGSEA. The length of the CDR3 is 15 residues. CDR3: CSVEGARQLGGGYTF.

The chain combines TRBV7-2 with TRBJ2-3; with no DNA, the TCRdb D assignment of TRBD2 cannot be verified. CDR1 SGHTA and CDR2 FQGNSA come from the germline V gene. This CDR3 region has 14 residues. The CDR3 sequence is CASSLASPADTQYF.

The chain has TRBV7-2 and TRBJ1-5; TCRdb lists TRBD1, though no DNA is available to test this call. The CDR3 loop spans 15 amino acids. Looked up from germline, CDR1 is SGHTA and CDR2 is FQGNSA. The CDR3 here is CASSLVVQGNQPQHF.

The chain links TRBV9 to TRBJ1-5; TCRdb names TRBD1, which stays unverified in the absence of DNA. This CDR3 comprises 15 residues. Germline loops: CDR1 SGDLS, CDR2 YYNGEE. The CDR3 here is CASSALGQENQPQHF.

V gene TRBV18 combines with J gene TRBJ1-1. CDR3 length: 15 amino acids. The V gene's germline CDR1 is KGHSH and CDR2 LQKENI. The CDR3 sequence: CASSPPNGVGTEAFF.

The chain recombines TRBV7-2 with TRBJ1-5; TCRdb names TRBD1, which stays unverified in the absence of DNA. The CDR3 consists of 13 residues. The germline CDR1 and CDR2 sequences are SGHTA and FQGNSA. The chain's CDR3 is CASSQRGIQPQHF.

The chain uses TRBV20-1 and TRBJ2-3. The CDR3 contains 13 residues. Germline V gene lookup returns CDR1 DFQATT and CDR2 SNEGSKA (reference sequence). The CDR3: CSATETVTDTQYF.

The chain carries TRBV5-4 and TRBJ2-3; TCRdb calls TRBD1, which cannot be checked without DNA. There are 14 residues in the CDR3. Germline V CDR1 and CDR2: SGHNT, YYREEE (reference sequence). The CDR3 reads CASSPEHRTDTQYF.